These 10 T cell receptor beta chains were sequenced from one sample in a study of regulatory T cells in long-lasting Graves disease. Time point reported: newly diagnosed GD, antithyroid drugs for less than 3 months. The TCR library was made from RNA extracted from PBMCs. Combining iRepertoire HTBI primers with Arm-PCR of CDR3 regions, the authors built TCR beta libraries. MiXCR, applied by TCRdb to the multiplex PCR reads, yields one record per CDR3 protein. The repertoire has roughly 410,000 distinct CDR3 sequences, over 14% of them found once; the top ten carry roughly 8%. These data also featured in a second study, about T cells in Graves' hyperthyroidism and ophthalmopathy.

The sequences come from peripheral blood mononuclear cells (PBMCs), collected at new diagnosis, from a patient treated with antithyroid drugs. These receptor sequences come from a middle-aged woman with Graves disease.

The chain recombines TRBV13 with TRBJ2-1; 8 bases match TRBD1. Germline CDR1 is PRHDT and CDR2 is FYEKMQ (reference sequence). The CDR3 extends over 14 amino acids. With V trimmed by 4 bases and J by 8 bases, 7 bases remained unmatched. CDR3 in amino acids: CASSSNRGDDEQFF. CDR3 in DNA: TGTGCCAGCAGCTCGAACAGGGGGGACGATGAGCAGTTCTTC.

This clonotype was counted many times. This sequence joins TRBV11-2 and TRBJ2-5; 10 bases are shared with TRBD2. The CDR3 is 18 amino acids. The trim removed 1 base at V and 3 bases at J, leaving 11 bases unmatched. CDR1 is SGHAT and CDR2 is FQNNGV in the germline V gene. CDR3 sequence (DNA): TGTGCCAGCAGCTTAGCGGGGGGGCTAGCGGGAGAGGAAGAGACCCAGTACTTC. As protein: CASSLAGGLAGEEETQYF.

In its sample, this clonotype was seen a few times. This sequence joins TRBV11-2 and TRBJ1-2; D is unresolved. Per the germline V gene, CDR1 is SGHAT and CDR2 is FQNNGV. Deletions cut 1 base from V and 4 bases from J, with 13 bases between. The CDR3 extends over 15 amino acids. Here the CDR3 DNA reads TGTGCCAGCAGCTTAGTTTATGGACCTCGCTATGGCTACACCTTC. Encoded protein: CASSLVYGPRYGYTF. Full variable domain (missing parts from reference TRBV11-2 and TRBJ1-2): EAGVAQSPRYKIIEKRQSVAFWCNPISGHATLYWYQQILGQGPKLLIQFQNNGVVDDSQLPKDRFSAERLKGVDSTLKIQPAKLEDSAVYLCASSLVYGPRYGYTFGSGTRLTVV.

Turning to this clonotype: A much larger clone lies one base from this, so it may be a read error. The chain links TRBV7-2 to TRBJ1-2; the match to TRBD1 covers 11 bases. Germline loops: CDR1 SGHTA, CDR2 FQGNSA. CDR3 length: 17 residues. CDR3 nucleotides: TGTGCCAGCAGCTTATCAGGACAGGGGGCACCCTACTATAGCTACACCTTC. Encoded protein: CASSLSGQGAPYYSYTF.

V is TRBV7-2 and J is TRBJ1-2, with unresolved D. V lost 6 bases, J lost 12 bases, and 17 bases lay in between. CDR3 length: 12 residues. Germline V gives CDR1 SGHTA, CDR2 FQGNSA. The CDR3 region is CASSSTRRGDTF. The CDR3 DNA reads TGTGCCAGCAGTTCGACGAGGCGCGGGGACACCTTC.

Ten or more counts support this clonotype. The chain employs TRBV2 and TRBJ2-3; 8 bases agree with TRBD1. The J call is uncertain, as TRBJ2-7 better fits the DNA end. This CDR3 spans 16 amino acids. Per the germline V gene, CDR1 is SNHLY and CDR2 is FYNNEI. The DNA for the CDR3 is TGTGCCAGCACCAACCGTAGACAGGGGAAAGAGTACGAGCAGTACTTC. Translation gives CASTNRRQGKEYEQYF.

This chain links TRBV29-1 with TRBJ2-7; 9 positions agree with TRBD1. V was pared by 1 base and J by 0 bases, with 10 bases of the junction left unmatched. CDR3 length equals 17 residues. Germline-derived CDR1 and CDR2 are SQVTM and ANQGSEA. The CDR3 here is CSVEVQGTGPHSYEQYF. The CDR3 DNA follows: TGCAGCGTTGAAGTCCAGGGGACAGGGCCACACTCCTACGAGCAGTACTTC.

This sequence joins TRBV20-1 and TRBJ2-3; 9 nucleotides align to TRBD2. The CDR3 is 16 residues long. The V and J ends lost 2 bases and 1 base, in that order; junction bases with no gene match: 7. Looked up from germline, CDR1 is DFQATT and CDR2 is SNEGSKA (reference sequence). The CDR3 nucleotides are TGCAGTGCTAGACGCCCGCGGACTAGCGGCACAGATACGCAGTATTTT. As protein: CSARRPRTSGTDTQYF.

This clonotype has at least ten counts. The rearrangement links TRBV20-1 to TRBJ2-1, with 10 bases matching TRBD2. The CDR3 consists of 16 residues. V trimming: 6 bases; J trimming: 4 bases; junction bases outside the gene matches: 12. Germline V CDR1 and CDR2: DFQATT, SNEGSKA (reference sequence). CDR3 protein: CSATQGLAEAYNEQFF. CDR3 coding DNA: TGCAGTGCCACCCAAGGACTAGCGGAGGCTTACAATGAGCAGTTCTTC.

In this sample, this clonotype turned up a few times. This sequence joins TRBV7-6 and TRBJ2-1; D remains unclear. CDR3 length: 12 residues. Germline-derived CDR1 and CDR2 are SGHVS and FNYEAQ. Trimming cost V 5 bases and J 8 bases, with 10 bases left between them. The CDR3 loop reads CASSGSSYEQFF. The CDR3, as DNA: TGTGCCAGCAGCGGTAGTAGTTATGAGCAGTTCTTC. The variable domain in full, with the rest retrieved from reference TRBV7-6 and TRBJ2-1, is GAGVSQSPRYKVTKRGQDVALRCDPISGHVSLYWYRQALGQGPEFLTYFNYEAQQDKSGLPNDRFSAERPEGSISTLTIQRTEQRDSAMYRCASSGSSYEQFFGPGTRLTVL.